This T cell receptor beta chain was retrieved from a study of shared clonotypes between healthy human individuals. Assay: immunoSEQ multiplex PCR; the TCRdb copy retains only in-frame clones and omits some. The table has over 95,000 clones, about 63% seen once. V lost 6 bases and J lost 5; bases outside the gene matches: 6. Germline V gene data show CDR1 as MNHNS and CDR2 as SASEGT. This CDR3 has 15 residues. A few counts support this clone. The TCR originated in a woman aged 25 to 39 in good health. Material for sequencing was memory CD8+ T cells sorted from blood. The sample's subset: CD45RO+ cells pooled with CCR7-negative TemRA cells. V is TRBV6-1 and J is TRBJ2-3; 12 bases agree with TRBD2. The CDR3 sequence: CASSQTSGRIDTQYF. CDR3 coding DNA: TGTGCCAGCAGCCAGACTAGCGGGAGAATAGATACGCAGTATTTT.